The clone carrying this T cell receptor beta chain was found once. The data were produced by immunoSEQ multiplex PCR, yet TCRdb's version contains in-frame clones alone and is incomplete. This table holds approximately 440,000 clones, around 90% found once. This entry belongs to a study of blood T cell repertoires in COVID-19. Across the study: Sites across the United States, Italy and Spain contributed samples from acute and convalescent COVID-19.

The TCR comes from a woman aged 18-29 years who had recovered from COVID-19. Sequencing was done on a sample of PBMCs or T cells enriched from blood (not recorded which).

CDR3 sequence (DNA): TGTGCCAGCAGCCAAGATCCCCAAGCGGACTCTGGAAACACCATATATTTT. Amino acid sequence: CASSQDPQADSGNTIYF. This chain links TRBV3-1 (or the pseudogene TRBV3-2) with TRBJ1-3; D uncertain. Trimming took off 0 bases at V and 0 bases at J, with 12 bases between the two ends. The CDR3 is 17 residues long. Germline assignment: CDR1 LGHDT and CDR2 YNNKEL (reference sequence).